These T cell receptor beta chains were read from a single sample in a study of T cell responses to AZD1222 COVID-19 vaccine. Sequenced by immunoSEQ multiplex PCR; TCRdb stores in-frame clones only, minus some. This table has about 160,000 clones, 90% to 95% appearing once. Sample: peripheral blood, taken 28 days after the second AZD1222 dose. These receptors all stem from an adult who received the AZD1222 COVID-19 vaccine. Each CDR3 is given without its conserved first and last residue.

CDR3: ASTRNNEQF
J: TRBJ2-1
V: TRBV6-5

CDR3: ASSQELGTEAF
J: TRBJ1-1
V: TRBV4-1

CDR3: ASSSTEPGGLRNEQF
J: TRBJ2-1
V: TRBV11-3

CDR3: ASRDHQGSDYGYT
J: TRBJ1-2
V: TRBV6-5

CDR3: ASSYSRGTTDTQY
J: TRBJ2-3
V: TRBV6-6

CDR3: ASKTGAQPQH
J: TRBJ1-5
V: TRBV12-3/TRBV12-4

CDR3: ASSVGPTRGQPQH
J: TRBJ1-5
V: TRBV9

CDR3: ASSQPGNEQF
J: TRBJ2-1
V: TRBV5-1

CDR3: ASGDGQGTYGYT
J: TRBJ1-2
V: TRBV2

CDR3: ASSFRPQANEKLF
J: TRBJ1-4
V: TRBV19

CDR3: ASSSDNYLYEQY
J: TRBJ2-7
V: TRBV5-1

CDR3: AISGTGVGEKLF
J: TRBJ1-4
V: TRBV10-3

CDR3: ASSWGQDEQY
J: TRBJ2-7
V: TRBV5-1

CDR3: ASSPRDPAAGYGYT
J: TRBJ1-2
V: TRBV18

CDR3: ASSLAKGTGWGSTDTQY
J: TRBJ2-3
V: TRBV5-1

CDR3: ASSLLGQGIGNYGYT
J: TRBJ1-2
V: TRBV5-1

CDR3: ASSKGQVTEAF
J: TRBJ1-1
V: TRBV19

CDR3: ASSEGWGRTEAF
J: TRBJ1-1
V: TRBV6-1

CDR3: ASDLGGVRNTEAF
J: TRBJ1-1
V: TRBV7-9

CDR3: ASSLGGATNEKLF
J: TRBJ1-4
V: TRBV5-1

CDR3: ASSLLYRGSGTEAF
J: TRBJ1-1
V: TRBV27

CDR3: ASSLAGVGDTQY
J: TRBJ2-3
V: TRBV7-6

CDR3: ASSYSGHQNEKLF
J: TRBJ1-4
V: TRBV6-5

CDR3: ASSQDTNEKLF
J: TRBJ1-4
V: TRBV3-1/TRBV3-2

CDR3: ASSFQGSTEAF
J: TRBJ1-1
V: TRBV6-5

CDR3: ASSPIDRNYGYT
J: TRBJ1-2
V: TRBV18

CDR3: ASSPGYGYT
J: TRBJ1-2
V: TRBV19

CDR3: ASSYSRGTVGNTIY
J: TRBJ1-3
V: TRBV6-5

CDR3: AISESGIAGAGYEQY
J: TRBJ2-7
V: TRBV10-3